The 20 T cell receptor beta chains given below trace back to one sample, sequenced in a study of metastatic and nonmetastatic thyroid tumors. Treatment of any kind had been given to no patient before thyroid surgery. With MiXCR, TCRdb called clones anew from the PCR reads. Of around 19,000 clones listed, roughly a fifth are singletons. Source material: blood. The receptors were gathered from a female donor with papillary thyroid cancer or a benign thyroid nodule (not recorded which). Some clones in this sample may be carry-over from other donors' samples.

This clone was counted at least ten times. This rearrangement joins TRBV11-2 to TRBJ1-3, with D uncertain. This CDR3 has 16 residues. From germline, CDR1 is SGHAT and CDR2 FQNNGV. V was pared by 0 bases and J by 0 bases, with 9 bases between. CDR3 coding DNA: TGTGCCAGCAGCTTAGACCCAGTACGCTCTGGAAACACCATATATTTT. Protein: CASSLDPVRSGNTIYF.

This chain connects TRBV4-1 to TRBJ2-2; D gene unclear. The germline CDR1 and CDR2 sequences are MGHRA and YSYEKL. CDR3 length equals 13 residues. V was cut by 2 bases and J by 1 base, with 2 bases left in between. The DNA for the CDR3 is TGCGCCAGCAGCCAATGGAACACCGGGGAGCTGTTTTTT. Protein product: CASSQWNTGELFF.

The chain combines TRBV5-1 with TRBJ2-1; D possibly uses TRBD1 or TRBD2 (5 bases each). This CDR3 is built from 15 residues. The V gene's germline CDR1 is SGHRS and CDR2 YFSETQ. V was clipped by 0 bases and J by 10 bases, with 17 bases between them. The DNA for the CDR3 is TGCGCCAGCAGCTTGGAGGGACGGGGTCTCGGCGAGCAGTTCTTC. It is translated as CASSLEGRGLGEQFF. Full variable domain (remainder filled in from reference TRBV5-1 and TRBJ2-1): KAGVTQTPRYLIKTRGQQVTLSCSPISGHRSVSWYQQTPGQGLQFLFEYFSETQRNKGNFPGRFSGRQFSNSRSEMNVSTLELGDSALYLCASSLEGRGLGEQFFGPGTRLTVL.

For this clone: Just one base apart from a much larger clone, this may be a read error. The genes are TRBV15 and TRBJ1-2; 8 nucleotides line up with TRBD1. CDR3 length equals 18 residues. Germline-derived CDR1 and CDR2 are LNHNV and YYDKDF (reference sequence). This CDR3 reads CATSRDYGVQGASPGHTF. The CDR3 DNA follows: TGTGCCACCAGCAGAGATTACGGGGTTCAGGGGGCTTCTCCTGGCCACACCTTC.

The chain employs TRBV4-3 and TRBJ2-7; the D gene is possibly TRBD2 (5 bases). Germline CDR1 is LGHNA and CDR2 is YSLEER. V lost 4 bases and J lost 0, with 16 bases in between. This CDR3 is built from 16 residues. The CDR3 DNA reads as TGCGCCAGCAGCCCGGAACTAGTGGTCAACTCCTACGAGCAGTACTTC. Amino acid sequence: CASSPELVVNSYEQYF.

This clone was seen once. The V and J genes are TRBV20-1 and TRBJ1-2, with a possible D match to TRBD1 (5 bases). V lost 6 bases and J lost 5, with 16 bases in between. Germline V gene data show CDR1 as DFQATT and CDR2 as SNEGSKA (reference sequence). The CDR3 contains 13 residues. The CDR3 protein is CSAIQWAGYGYTF. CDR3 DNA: TGCAGTGCCATACAGTGGGCAGGGTATGGCTACACCTTC.

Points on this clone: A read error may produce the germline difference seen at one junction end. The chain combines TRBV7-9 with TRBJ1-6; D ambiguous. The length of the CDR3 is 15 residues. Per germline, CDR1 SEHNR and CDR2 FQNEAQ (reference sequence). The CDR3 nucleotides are TGTGCCAGCAGCCCTCGGTCCACGGGGATTGCACCCCTCCACTTC. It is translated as CASSPRSTGIAPLHF.

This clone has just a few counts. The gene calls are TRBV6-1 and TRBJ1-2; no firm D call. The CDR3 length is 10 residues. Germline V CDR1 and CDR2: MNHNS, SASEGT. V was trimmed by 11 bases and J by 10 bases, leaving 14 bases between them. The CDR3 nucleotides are TGTGCCGGCGGCCAGATTATCTACACCTTC. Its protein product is CAGGQIIYTF.

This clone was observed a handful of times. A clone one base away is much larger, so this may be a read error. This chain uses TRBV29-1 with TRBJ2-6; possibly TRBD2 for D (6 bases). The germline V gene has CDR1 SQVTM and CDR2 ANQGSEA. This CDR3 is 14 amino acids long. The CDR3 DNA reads TGCAGCGTTGAAGGAGGGACTGGGGCCAACGTCCAGACTTTC. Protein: CSVEGGTGANVQTF.

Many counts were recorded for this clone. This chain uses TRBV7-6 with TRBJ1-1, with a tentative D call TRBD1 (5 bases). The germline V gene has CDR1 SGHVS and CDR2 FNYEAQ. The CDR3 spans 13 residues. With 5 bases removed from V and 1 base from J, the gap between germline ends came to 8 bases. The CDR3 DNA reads TGTGCCAGCAGCCGGGACGGGAACACTGAAGCTTTCTTT. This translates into CASSRDGNTEAFF.

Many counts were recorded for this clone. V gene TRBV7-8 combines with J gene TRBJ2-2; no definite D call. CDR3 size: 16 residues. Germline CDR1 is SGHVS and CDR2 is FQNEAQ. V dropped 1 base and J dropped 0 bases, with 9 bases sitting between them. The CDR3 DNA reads TGTGCCAGCAGCTTAGTCGTCCCTGCGAACACCGGGGAGCTGTTTTTT. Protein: CASSLVVPANTGELFF.

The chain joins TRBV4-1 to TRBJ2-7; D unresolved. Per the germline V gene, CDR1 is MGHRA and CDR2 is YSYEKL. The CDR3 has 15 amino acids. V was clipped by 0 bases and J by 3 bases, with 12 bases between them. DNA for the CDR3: TGCGCCAGCAGCCAAGAAAGGCGGACCTTCTACGAGCAGTACTTC. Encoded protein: CASSQERRTFYEQYF.

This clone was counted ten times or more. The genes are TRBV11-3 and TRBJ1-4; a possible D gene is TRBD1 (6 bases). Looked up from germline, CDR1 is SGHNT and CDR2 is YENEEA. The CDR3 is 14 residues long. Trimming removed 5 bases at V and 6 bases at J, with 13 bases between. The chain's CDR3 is CASSQGSGDEKLFF. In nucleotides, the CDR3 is TGTGCCAGCAGCCAGGGGAGTGGGGATGAAAAACTGTTTTTT.

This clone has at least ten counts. CDR3 in amino acids: CASNSGTGDFEQYF. The CDR3 nucleotides are TGCGCCAGCAACTCCGGGACAGGGGACTTCGAGCAGTACTTC. V gene TRBV5-1 combines with J gene TRBJ2-7; 10 nucleotides agree with TRBD1. Germline-derived CDR1 and CDR2 are SGHRS and YFSETQ. CDR3 length equals 14 residues. Trimming at V came to 6 bases and at J to 6 bases, leaving 9 bases not matched to a gene.

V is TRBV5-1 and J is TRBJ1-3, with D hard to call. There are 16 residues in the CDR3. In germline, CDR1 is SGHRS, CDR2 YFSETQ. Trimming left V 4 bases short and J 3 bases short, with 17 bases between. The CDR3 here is CASSGEVTVDGNTIYF. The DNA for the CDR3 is TGCGCCAGCAGCGGGGAAGTCACAGTGGATGGAAACACCATATATTTT.

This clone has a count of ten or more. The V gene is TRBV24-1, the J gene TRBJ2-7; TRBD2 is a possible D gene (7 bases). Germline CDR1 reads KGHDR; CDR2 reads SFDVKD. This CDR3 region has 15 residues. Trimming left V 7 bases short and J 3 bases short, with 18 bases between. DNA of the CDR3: TGTGCCACCAGCGAAGGGGGGGAAGGGTTCTACGAGCAGTACTTC. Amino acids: CATSEGGEGFYEQYF.

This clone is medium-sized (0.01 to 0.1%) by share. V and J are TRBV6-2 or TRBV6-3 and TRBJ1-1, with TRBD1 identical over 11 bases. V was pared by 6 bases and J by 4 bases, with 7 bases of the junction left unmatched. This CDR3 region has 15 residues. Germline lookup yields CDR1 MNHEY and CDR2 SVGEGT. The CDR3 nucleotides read TGTGCCAGCAGCGATCTGGGGACAGGGGGCACTGAAGCTTTCTTT. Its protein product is CASSDLGTGGTEAFF.

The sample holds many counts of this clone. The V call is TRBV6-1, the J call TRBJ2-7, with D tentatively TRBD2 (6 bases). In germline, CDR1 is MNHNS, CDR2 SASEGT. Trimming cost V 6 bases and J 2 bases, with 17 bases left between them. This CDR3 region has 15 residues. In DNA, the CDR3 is TGTGCCAGCAGCGCCACATGGGGCGGGACCTACGAGCAGTACTTC. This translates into CASSATWGGTYEQYF.

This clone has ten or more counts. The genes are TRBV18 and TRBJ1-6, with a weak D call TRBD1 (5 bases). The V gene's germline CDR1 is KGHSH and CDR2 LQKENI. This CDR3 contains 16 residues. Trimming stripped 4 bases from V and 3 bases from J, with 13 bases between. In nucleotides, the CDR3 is TGTGCCAGCTCACGTCAGGGTTTTGGCTATAATTCACCCCTCCACTTT. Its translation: CASSRQGFGYNSPLHF.

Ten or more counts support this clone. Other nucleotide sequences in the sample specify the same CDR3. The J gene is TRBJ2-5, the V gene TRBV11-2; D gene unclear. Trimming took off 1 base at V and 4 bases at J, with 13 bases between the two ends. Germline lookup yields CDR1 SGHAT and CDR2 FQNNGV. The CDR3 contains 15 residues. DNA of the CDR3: TGTGCCAGCAGCTTAGCGACCACCGGTGGAGAGACCCAGTACTTC. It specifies CASSLATTGGETQYF.